The 15 T cell receptor beta chains below all came from one sample that was sequenced in a study of T cells after yellow fever vaccination. Each CDR3 protein is one row after TCRdb ran MiXCR on the 5' RACE reads. The sample carries hundreds of thousands of distinct CDR3 sequences, roughly an eighth recorded once. Source: PBMCs, taken on the day of the yellow fever booster vaccination. All receptors derive from a man aged 30 to 45 who received the YFV17D yellow fever vaccine.

The CDR3, as DNA: TGTGCCATCAACAGACAAGCAGGGCGTAGCACAGATACGCAGTATTTT. Protein sequence: CAINRQAGRSTDTQYF. This rearrangement joins TRBV10-3 to TRBJ2-3; TRBD1 is a possible D gene (5 bases). V dropped 7 bases and J dropped 0 bases, with 17 bases sitting between them. The CDR3 extends over 16 amino acids. From germline, CDR1 is ENHRY and CDR2 SYGVKD.

The V and J genes are TRBV11-3 and TRBJ2-2; 10 nucleotides agree with TRBD1. In germline, CDR1 is SGHNT, CDR2 YENEEA. V shed 5 bases, J shed 0 bases, and the junction held 6 bases outside the gene matches. CDR3 length: 17 residues. CDR3 residues: CASSPGQGKANTGELFF. The CDR3 bases are TGTGCCAGCAGCCCGGGACAGGGGAAAGCGAACACCGGGGAGCTGTTTTTT.

The J gene is TRBJ2-7, the V gene TRBV7-2; no definite D call. Trimming stripped 2 bases from V and 0 bases from J, with 11 bases between. This CDR3 comprises 15 residues. In germline, CDR1 is SGHTA, CDR2 FQGNSA. The CDR3 loop reads CASSLRLYPSYEQYF. DNA of the CDR3: TGTGCCAGCAGCTTAAGACTGTATCCCTCCTACGAGCAGTACTTC.

The chain is built from TRBV5-1 and TRBJ1-1; 7 bases match TRBD1. The CDR3 spans 15 residues. J lost 2 bases, V lost 4 bases, and 8 bases had no gene match. CDR1 and CDR2 from the germline V gene are SGHRS and YFSETQ. The CDR3 here is CASSGRQGTNTEAFF. CDR3 nucleotides: TGCGCCAGCAGCGGCCGACAGGGAACCAACACTGAAGCTTTCTTT.

The chain uses TRBV12-3 or TRBV12-4 and TRBJ1-6, with 12 bases identical to TRBD1. The CDR3 runs to 16 residues. With 2 bases clipped from V and 9 bases from J, the junction kept 5 bases outside the gene matches. CDR3 coding DNA: TGTGCCAGCAGTTTATGGGACAGGGGGCGCGGTTCACCCCTCCACTTT. This gives the protein CASSLWDRGRGSPLHF.

This chain uses TRBV20-1 with TRBJ2-3; D might be TRBD1 or TRBD2, each matching 5 bases. Germline lookup yields CDR1 DFQATT and CDR2 SNEGSKA (reference sequence). The germline V and J ends were trimmed by 2 bases and 4 bases, with 7 bases remaining between them. The CDR3 totals 12 residues. Here the CDR3 reads CSARQGADTQYF. CDR3 sequence (DNA): TGCAGTGCTAGACAGGGAGCAGATACGCAGTATTTT.

This chain joins TRBV11-2 and TRBJ2-5; weak D call: TRBD1 (5 bases). This CDR3 has 14 amino acids. Trimming removed 7 bases at V and 4 bases at J, with 16 bases between. The germline V gene has CDR1 SGHAT and CDR2 FQNNGV. CDR3 DNA sequence: TGTGCCAGCACCCACCCCTGGGGCGGAGAGACCCAGTACTTC. Amino acids: CASTHPWGGETQYF.

This clonotype was detected a few times. This chain connects TRBV5-1 to TRBJ2-2, with 8 positions matching TRBD1. This CDR3 region has 15 residues. Germline trimming cut 6 bases from V and 7 bases from J; bases unmatched to any gene: 11. Germline V gives CDR1 SGHRS, CDR2 YFSETQ. The CDR3 DNA follows: TGCGCCAGCAACCCGAGGACAGGGATCGGCGGGGAGCTGTTTTTT. It yields the protein CASNPRTGIGGELFF. Variable domain in full (rest from reference TRBV5-1 and TRBJ2-2): KAGVTQTPRYLIKTRGQQVTLSCSPISGHRSVSWYQQTPGQGLQFLFEYFSETQRNKGNFPGRFSGRQFSNSRSEMNVSTLELGDSALYLCASNPRTGIGGELFFGEGSRLTVL.

The V and J genes are TRBV21-1 and TRBJ2-7; the table's D call, TRBD2, was not checked against the DNA. TRBV21-1 is a pseudogene locus. This CDR3 is 22 amino acids long. The CDR3: CASSKARNTGTSGRVQSYEQYF. For the CDR3, the DNA is TGTGCCAGCAGCAAAGCGAGAAATACCGGGACTAGCGGGAGGGTTCAAAGCTACGAGCAGTACTTC.

This chain links TRBV3-1 with TRBJ2-1, with a possible D match to TRBD2 (6 bases). Trimming left V 0 bases short and J 0 bases short, with 15 bases between. The CDR3 extends over 18 amino acids. Germline CDR1 LGHDT, CDR2 YNNKEL (reference sequence). In nucleotides, the CDR3 is TGTGCCAGCAGCCAAGATGAGACGGGACTTTTCTCCTACAATGAGCAGTTCTTC. As protein: CASSQDETGLFSYNEQFF.

This clonotype showed up just a few times. V and J are TRBV20-1 and TRBJ1-1, with D possibly TRBD1 on 5 matching bases. Germline V CDR1 and CDR2: DFQATT, SNEGSKA (reference sequence). With 3 bases removed from V and 11 bases from J, the gap between germline ends came to 13 bases. There are 11 residues in the CDR3. The CDR3 nucleotides are TGCAGTGCTAGTATCGGGGCCCCCGCTTTCTTT. Amino acid sequence: CSASIGAPAFF.

The chain combines TRBV10-3 with TRBJ2-3, with 12 bases lining up with TRBD2. Germline lookup yields CDR1 ENHRY and CDR2 SYGVKD. The CDR3 contains 14 residues. V shed 6 bases and J 3 bases; nucleotides not matched to a gene: 1. CDR3 sequence: CAISGLAGTDTQYF. CDR3 sequence (DNA): TGTGCCATCAGCGGACTAGCGGGAACAGATACGCAGTATTTT.

The chain carries TRBV24-1 and TRBJ2-1; 15 bases align to TRBD2. Germline CDR1 KGHDR, CDR2 SFDVKD. The CDR3 is 18 residues long. After removal of 4 bases from V and 6 bases from J, the junction contained 9 bases not matched to a gene. The CDR3 nucleotides read TGTGCCACCAGTGAAGGGACTAGCGGGAGGTCCCTAGGCAATGAGCAGTTCTTC. Amino acids: CATSEGTSGRSLGNEQFF.

This clonotype has just a few counts. This chain links TRBV7-2 with TRBJ1-2, with D unclear. The ends were cut back, 2 bases at V and 3 bases at J, with 10 bases in the middle. CDR1 and CDR2 (germline): SGHTA, FQGNSA. CDR3 length: 14 amino acids. The CDR3 is CASSLQPGYYGYTF. The CDR3 coding sequence is TGTGCCAGCAGCTTACAACCCGGCTACTATGGCTACACCTTC.

At least ten counts were recorded for this clonotype. The chain joins TRBV27 to TRBJ2-7; 7 bases are a match to TRBD1. Per the germline V gene, CDR1 is MNHEY and CDR2 is SMNVEV (reference sequence). Unmatched junction bases numbered 11, after V lost 6 bases and J lost 3 bases. The CDR3 runs 15 residues. This chain's CDR3 is CASRARGLGGYEQYF. CDR3 coding DNA: TGTGCCAGCAGAGCAAGGGGGCTAGGGGGCTACGAGCAGTACTTC.